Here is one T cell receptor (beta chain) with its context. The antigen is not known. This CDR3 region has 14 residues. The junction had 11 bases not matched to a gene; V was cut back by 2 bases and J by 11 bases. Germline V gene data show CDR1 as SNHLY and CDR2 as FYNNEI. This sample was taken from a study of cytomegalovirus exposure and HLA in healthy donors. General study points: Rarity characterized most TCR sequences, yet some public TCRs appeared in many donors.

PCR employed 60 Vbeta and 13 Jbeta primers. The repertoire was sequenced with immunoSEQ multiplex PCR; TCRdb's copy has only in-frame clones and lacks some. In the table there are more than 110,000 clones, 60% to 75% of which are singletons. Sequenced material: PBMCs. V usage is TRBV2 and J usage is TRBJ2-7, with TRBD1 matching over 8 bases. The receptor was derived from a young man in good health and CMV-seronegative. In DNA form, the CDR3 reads TGTGCCAGCAGTGAATCAACAGGGGGGATTTTGGAGTACTTC. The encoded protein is CASSESTGGILEYF. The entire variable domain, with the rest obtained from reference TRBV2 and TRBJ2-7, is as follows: EPEVTQTPSHQVTQMGQEVILRCVPISNHLYFYWYRQILGQKVEFLVSFYNNEISEKSEIFDDQFSVERPDGSNFTLKIRSTKLEDSAMYFCASSESTGGILEYFGPGTRLTVT.